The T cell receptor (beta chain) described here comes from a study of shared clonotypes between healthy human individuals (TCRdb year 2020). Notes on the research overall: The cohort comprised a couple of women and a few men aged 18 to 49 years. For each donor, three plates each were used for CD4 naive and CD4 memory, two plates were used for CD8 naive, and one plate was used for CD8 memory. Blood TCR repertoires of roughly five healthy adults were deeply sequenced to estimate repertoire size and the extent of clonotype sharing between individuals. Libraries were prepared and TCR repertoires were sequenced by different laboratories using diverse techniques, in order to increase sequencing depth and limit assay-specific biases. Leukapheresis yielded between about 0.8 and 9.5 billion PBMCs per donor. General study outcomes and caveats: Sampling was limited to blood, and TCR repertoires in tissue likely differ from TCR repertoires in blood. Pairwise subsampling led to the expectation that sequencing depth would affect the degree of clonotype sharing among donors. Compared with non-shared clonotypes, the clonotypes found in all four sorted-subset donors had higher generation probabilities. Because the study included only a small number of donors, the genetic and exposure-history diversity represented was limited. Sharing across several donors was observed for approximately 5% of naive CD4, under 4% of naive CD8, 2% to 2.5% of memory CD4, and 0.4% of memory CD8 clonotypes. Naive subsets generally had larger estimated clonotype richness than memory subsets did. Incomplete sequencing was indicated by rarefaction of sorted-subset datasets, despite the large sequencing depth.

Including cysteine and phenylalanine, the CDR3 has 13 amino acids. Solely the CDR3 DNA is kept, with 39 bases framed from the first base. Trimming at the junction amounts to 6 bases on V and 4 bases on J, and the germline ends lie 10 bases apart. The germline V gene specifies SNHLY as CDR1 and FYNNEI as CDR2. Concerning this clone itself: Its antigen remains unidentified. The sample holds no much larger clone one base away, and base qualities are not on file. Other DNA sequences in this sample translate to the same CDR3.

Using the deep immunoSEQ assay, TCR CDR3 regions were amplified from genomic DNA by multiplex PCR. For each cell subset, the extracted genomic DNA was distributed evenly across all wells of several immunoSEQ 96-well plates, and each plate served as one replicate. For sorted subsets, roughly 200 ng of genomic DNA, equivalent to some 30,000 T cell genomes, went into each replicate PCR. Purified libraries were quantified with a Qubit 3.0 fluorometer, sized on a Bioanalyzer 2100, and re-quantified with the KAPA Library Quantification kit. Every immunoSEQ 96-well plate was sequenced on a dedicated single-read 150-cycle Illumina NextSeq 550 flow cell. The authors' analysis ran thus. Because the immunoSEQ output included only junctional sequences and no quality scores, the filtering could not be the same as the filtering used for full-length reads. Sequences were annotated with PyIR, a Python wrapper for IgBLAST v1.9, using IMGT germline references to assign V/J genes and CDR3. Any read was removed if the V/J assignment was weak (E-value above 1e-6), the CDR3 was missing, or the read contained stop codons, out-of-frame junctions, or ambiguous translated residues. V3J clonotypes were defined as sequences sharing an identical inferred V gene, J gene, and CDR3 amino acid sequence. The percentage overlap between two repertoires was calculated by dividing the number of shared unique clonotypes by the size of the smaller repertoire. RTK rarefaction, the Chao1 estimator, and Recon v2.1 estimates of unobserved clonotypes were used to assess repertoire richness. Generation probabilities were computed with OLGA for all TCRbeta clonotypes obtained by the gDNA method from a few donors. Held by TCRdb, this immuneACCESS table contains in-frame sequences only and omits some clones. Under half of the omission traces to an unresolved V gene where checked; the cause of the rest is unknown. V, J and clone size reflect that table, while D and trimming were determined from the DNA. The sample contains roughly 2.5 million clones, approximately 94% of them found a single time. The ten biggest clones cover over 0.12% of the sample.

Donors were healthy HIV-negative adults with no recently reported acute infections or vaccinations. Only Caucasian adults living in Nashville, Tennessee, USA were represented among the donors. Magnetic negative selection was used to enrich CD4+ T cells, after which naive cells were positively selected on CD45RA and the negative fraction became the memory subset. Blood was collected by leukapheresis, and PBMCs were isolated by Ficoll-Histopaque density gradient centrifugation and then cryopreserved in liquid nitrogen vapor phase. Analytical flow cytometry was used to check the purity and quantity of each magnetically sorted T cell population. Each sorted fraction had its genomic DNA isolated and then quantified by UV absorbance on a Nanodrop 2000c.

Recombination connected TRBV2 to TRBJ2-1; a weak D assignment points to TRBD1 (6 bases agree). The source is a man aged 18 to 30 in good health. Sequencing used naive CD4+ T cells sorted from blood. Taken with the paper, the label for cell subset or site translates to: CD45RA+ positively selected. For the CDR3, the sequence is CASSRQGYNEQFF. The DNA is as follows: TGTGCCAGCAGCCGGCAGGGGTACAATGAGCAGTTCTTC.